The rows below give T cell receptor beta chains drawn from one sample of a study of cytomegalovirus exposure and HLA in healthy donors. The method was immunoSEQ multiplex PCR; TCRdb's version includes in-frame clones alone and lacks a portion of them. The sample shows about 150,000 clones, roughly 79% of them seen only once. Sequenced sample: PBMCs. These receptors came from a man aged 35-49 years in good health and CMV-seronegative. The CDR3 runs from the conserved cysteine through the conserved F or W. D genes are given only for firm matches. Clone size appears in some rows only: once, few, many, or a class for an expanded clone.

CDR3: CATSRDRGRPTGAFF; DNA: TGTGCCACCAGCAGAGATAGGGGGAGACCCACGGGAGCTTTCTTT; size: few; J: TRBJ1-1; D: .; V: TRBV15
CDR3: CASSGTVNTGELFF; DNA: TGTGCCAGTAGTGGGACAGTGAACACCGGGGAGCTGTTTTTT; size: .; J: TRBJ2-2; D: TRBD1; V: TRBV19
CDR3: CAWRTGGTEAFF; DNA: TGTGCCTGGCGTACAGGGGGCACTGAAGCTTTCTTT; size: .; J: TRBJ1-1; D: TRBD1; V: TRBV30
CDR3: CASSSTGGQETQYF; DNA: TGCGCCAGCAGCTCGACAGGGGGACAAGAGACCCAGTACTTC; size: .; J: TRBJ2-5; D: TRBD1; V: TRBV5-1
CDR3: CASSRRDGYTF; DNA: TGTGCCAGCAGTCGCAGGGATGGCTACACCTTC; size: .; J: TRBJ1-2; D: .; V: TRBV7-2
CDR3: CASSVIGGREKLFF; DNA: TGTGCCAGCAGTGTAATAGGGGGCCGGGAAAAACTGTTTTTT; size: .; J: TRBJ1-4; D: TRBD1; V: TRBV6-1
CDR3: CSVVDTGVAKNIQYF; DNA: TGCAGCGTTGTGGATACAGGGGTGGCCAAAAACATTCAGTACTTC; size: .; J: TRBJ2-4; D: TRBD1; V: TRBV29-1
CDR3: CASSERKAGTDTQYF; DNA: TGTGCCAGCAGTGAAAGGAAGGCGGGCACAGATACGCAGTATTTT; size: .; J: TRBJ2-3; D: .; V: TRBV6-1
CDR3: CASSLGGPGTYEQYF; DNA: TGCGCCAGCAGCTTGGGCGGTCCGGGAACCTACGAGCAGTACTTC; size: .; J: TRBJ2-7; D: .; V: TRBV5-1
CDR3: CATRTSGRSEETQYF; DNA: TGTGCCACCAGGACTAGCGGGAGGTCGGAAGAGACCCAGTACTTC; size: .; J: TRBJ2-5; D: TRBD2; V: TRBV2
CDR3: CASSVGRGDNQPQHF; DNA: TGTGCCAGCAGTGTCGGGAGGGGAGACAATCAGCCCCAGCATTTT; size: .; J: TRBJ1-5; D: .; V: TRBV6-6
CDR3: CASSEIWSAGANGLTF; DNA: TGTGCCAGCAGTGAAATTTGGTCAGCTGGGGCCAACGGCCTGACTTTC; size: .; J: TRBJ2-6; D: .; V: TRBV6-1
CDR3: CASSIPGQKGDTF; DNA: TGTGCCAGTAGTATTCCGGGACAGAAAGGGGACACCTTC; size: .; J: TRBJ1-2; D: TRBD1; V: TRBV19
CDR3: CASRQGPYGYTF; DNA: TGTGCCAGCAGGCAGGGTCCCTATGGCTACACCTTC; size: .; J: TRBJ1-2; D: .; V: TRBV6-5
CDR3: CASSPSAPNRGGTEAFF; DNA: TGTGCCAGTAGTCCCTCAGCGCCCAACAGGGGTGGGACTGAAGCTTTCTTT; size: few; J: TRBJ1-1; D: TRBD1; V: TRBV19
CDR3: CASSHRGPQPQHF; DNA: TGCGCCAGCAGTCACAGGGGACCGCAGCCCCAGCATTTT; size: .; J: TRBJ1-5; D: .; V: TRBV23-1
CDR3: CASSERDRGELFF; DNA: TGTGCCAGCAGCGAGCGGGATCGGGGGGAGCTGTTTTTT; size: once; J: TRBJ2-2; D: TRBD2; V: TRBV11-1
CDR3: CASSEGQGARAISGNTIYF; DNA: TGTGCCAGCAGCGAAGGACAGGGGGCGCGAGCGATCTCTGGAAACACCATATATTTT; size: .; J: TRBJ1-3; D: TRBD1; V: TRBV9
CDR3: CASSYTSGWDQPQHF; DNA: TGTGCCAGCAGTTACACGTCAGGGTGGGATCAGCCCCAGCATTTT; size: .; J: TRBJ1-5; D: .; V: TRBV6-5
CDR3: CASSHPLGRREIMYEQFF; DNA: TGTGCCAGCAGCCACCCTCTCGGACGGCGGGAGATTATGTATGAGCAGTTCTTC; size: .; J: TRBJ2-1; D: TRBD2; V: TRBV4-2
CDR3: CASSIDRTGLDQPQHF; DNA: TGTGCCAGTAGTATAGATCGGACAGGGTTGGATCAGCCCCAGCATTTT; size: .; J: TRBJ1-5; D: TRBD1; V: TRBV19
CDR3: CASRKTGTAELFF; DNA: TGTGCCAGCCGAAAAACAGGGACCGCGGAGCTGTTTTTT; size: .; J: TRBJ2-2; D: .; V: TRBV27
CDR3: CASSPLSGSSTDTQYF; DNA: TGTGCCAGCAGCCCGTTGAGCGGGAGTAGCACAGATACGCAGTATTTT; size: few; J: TRBJ2-3; D: TRBD2; V: TRBV11-2
CDR3: CASSLDRGDEQYF; DNA: TGTGCCAGCAGCCTGGACAGGGGAGACGAGCAGTACTTC; size: .; J: TRBJ2-7; D: TRBD1; V: TRBV7-2
CDR3: CASSIRTGAVNTEAFF; DNA: TGCGCCAGCAGCATCAGGACAGGGGCTGTGAACACTGAAGCTTTCTTT; size: few; J: TRBJ1-1; D: TRBD1; V: TRBV5-1
CDR3: CASSLAPDRGTYEQYF; DNA: TGCGCCAGCAGCTTGGCTCCGGACAGGGGAACCTACGAGCAGTACTTC; size: .; J: TRBJ2-7; D: TRBD1; V: TRBV5-1
CDR3: CASSLDRGAEAFF; DNA: TGTGCCAGCAGCCTCGACAGGGGGGCTGAAGCTTTCTTT; size: .; J: TRBJ1-1; D: TRBD1; V: TRBV6-1
CDR3: CSAMGPGYTF; DNA: TGCAGTGCTATGGGGCCGGGCTACACCTTC; size: .; J: TRBJ1-2; D: .; V: TRBV20-1